This is a list of T cell receptor beta chains from one sample in a study of blood T cell repertoires in COVID-19. Here immunoSEQ multiplex PCR was the method, and the copy in TCRdb shows in-frame clones only, minus some. The profile covers over 110,000 clones, with roughly 85% appearing a single time and roughly 3.6% taken by the ten largest. The sequencing sample was made of peripheral blood. The source is a man aged 55 to 70 with acute or convalescent COVID-19. Each CDR3 is given with its conserved first and last residue. Fields, in order: D gene, clone size, V gene, CDR3 protein. D genes are given only for firm matches. The size of a clone is reported for some rows only, either as once, few or many, or as a class for expanded clones.

D: TRBD1
size: NA
V: TRBV4-3
CDR3: CASSQQDRGIAEAFF

D: TRBD1
size: NA
V: TRBV19
CDR3: CASPTGGPNEKLFF

D: NA
size: NA
V: TRBV10-3
CDR3: CAISGMGRLTLNTEAFF

D: TRBD1
size: NA
V: TRBV6-2/TRBV6-3
CDR3: CASSYSGTAEARNTIYF

D: TRBD2
size: few
V: TRBV5-8
CDR3: CASSLLFNRAGGYEQFF

D: TRBD2
size: few
V: TRBV3-1/TRBV3-2
CDR3: CASSRVAGEAYNEQFF

D: NA
size: NA
V: TRBV6-1
CDR3: CASSDLLPQHF

D: NA
size: NA
V: TRBV9
CDR3: CASSGVDGTYEQYF

D: TRBD1
size: NA
V: TRBV30
CDR3: CATGQGATYEQYF

D: TRBD1
size: NA
V: TRBV19
CDR3: CASSMGQVQTEAFF

D: NA
size: NA
V: TRBV18
CDR3: CASSPRNRESREKLFF

D: TRBD2
size: NA
V: TRBV7-6
CDR3: CASTRGEGRYNEQFF

D: TRBD1
size: NA
V: TRBV7-9
CDR3: CASSPRQGSSYNSPLHF

D: TRBD2
size: NA
V: TRBV6-5
CDR3: CATKPGLPYNEQFF

D: NA
size: few
V: TRBV4-3
CDR3: CASSQDWGDSNQPQHF

D: NA
size: NA
V: TRBV4-2
CDR3: CASSRRETTDTQYF

D: NA
size: once
V: TRBV28
CDR3: CASTGVGGYTF

D: NA
size: few
V: TRBV5-4
CDR3: CASSLDRVDTEAFF

D: TRBD1
size: NA
V: TRBV30
CDR3: CAWRPGQGMPDTQYF

D: NA
size: few
V: TRBV27
CDR3: CASSSPRLGDYEQYF

D: NA
size: NA
V: TRBV20-1
CDR3: CSARGVGYTF

D: NA
size: NA
V: TRBV5-1
CDR3: CASSWGREKGYGYTF

D: NA
size: once
V: TRBV2
CDR3: CASSDWQAVYF

D: TRBD1
size: NA
V: TRBV19
CDR3: CASSNQGVDTGELFF

D: TRBD1
size: NA
V: TRBV19
CDR3: CASKGQGDYGYTF

D: TRBD1
size: NA
V: TRBV25-1
CDR3: CASSDPTGNIVETQYF

D: NA
size: NA
V: TRBV7-8
CDR3: CASSLATGWRNEQYF

D: TRBD1
size: NA
V: TRBV2
CDR3: CASRSDRVGNQPQHF

D: NA
size: once
V: TRBV5-1
CDR3: CASSLALGGWGTDTQYF

D: TRBD1
size: NA
V: TRBV27
CDR3: CASSFSGGVDTIYF

D: NA
size: NA
V: TRBV5-1
CDR3: CASSLGGYTTDTQYF

D: NA
size: NA
V: TRBV15
CDR3: CATSRDRVGGELFF

D: TRBD2
size: few
V: TRBV20-1
CDR3: CSASLPGLAKNEQFF

D: TRBD2
size: NA
V: TRBV7-6
CDR3: CASSLWTSGISGLEQFF

D: TRBD2
size: NA
V: TRBV7-9
CDR3: CASEGLAGAGANVLTF

D: TRBD1
size: NA
V: TRBV30
CDR3: CAWSRGQGNEKLFF

D: NA
size: NA
V: TRBV30
CDR3: CAWSVLQGGEQYF

D: TRBD2
size: NA
V: TRBV7-2
CDR3: CASSLGSGNSYEQYF

D: NA
size: NA
V: TRBV7-9
CDR3: CASSLAGGGTTETQYF

D: NA
size: NA
V: TRBV5-6
CDR3: CASSFTIQGPTEAFF

D: TRBD1
size: NA
V: TRBV24-1
CDR3: CATSDYRTGRGAFF